The rows below give T cell receptor beta chains drawn from one sample of a study of T-cell reconstitution after alpha-beta-depleted transplantation in children. TCRdb called the PCR reads again in MiXCR, with one record for every CDR3 protein. The sample consists of 240,000 or so distinct CDR3 sequences, around 12% of them appearing once. The source material was PBMCs from the stem cell graft donor, sampled from the stem cell graft. These receptors all come from a human donor who donated a stem cell graft to a child with acute lymphoblastic leukemia. The CDR3 runs from the conserved cysteine through the conserved F or W. A D gene is named only where the DNA matches it firmly. Expanded clones are given a class, and other clones once, few, many or no size at all.

J | D | size | V | length | DNA | CDR3
TRBJ2-5 | . | . | TRBV4-2 | 13 | TGTGCCAGCAGCCAACGGCGGTGGGAGACCCAGTACTTC | CASSQRRWETQYF
TRBJ1-2 | . | many | TRBV5-1 | 15 | TGCGCCAGCAGCTACTCGAGACAAGCTAACTATGGCTACACCTTC | CASSYSRQANYGYTF
TRBJ2-1 | . | many | TRBV7-9 | 11 | TGTGCCAGCAGCTTAGAAAATGAGCAGTTCTTC | CASSLENEQFF
TRBJ2-7 | TRBD1 | many | TRBV28 | 14 | TGTGCCAGCAGTTTGGGACAGGGACTTAGGGAGCAGTACTTC | CASSLGQGLREQYF
TRBJ2-1 | TRBD2 | many | TRBV7-2 | 16 | TGTGCCAGCACCGGGACTAGCGGGCTGACCTACAATGAGCAGTTCTTC | CASTGTSGLTYNEQFF
TRBJ1-1 | . | few | TRBV12-3/TRBV12-4 | 14 | TGTGCCAGCAGTTACCGGGACACGAACACTGAAGCTTTCTTT | CASSYRDTNTEAFF
TRBJ2-5 | . | . | TRBV11-2 | 16 | TGTGCCAGCAGCCTAAAGGCTGTCAGGGTTGGAGAGACCCAGTACTTC | CASSLKAVRVGETQYF
TRBJ1-5 | . | many | TRBV4-1 | 13 | TGCGCCAGCAGCCAGGGAAGGGACCAGCCCCAGCATTTT | CASSQGRDQPQHF
TRBJ1-6 | . | many | TRBV7-2 | 14 | TGTGCCAGCAGTTCGGACAGCAATAATTCACCCCTCCACTTT | CASSSDSNNSPLHF
TRBJ2-7 | . | many | TRBV29-1 | 13 | TGCAGCGTTGAAGATGCCGGGGACTACGAGCAGTACTTC | CSVEDAGDYEQYF
TRBJ2-7 | . | many | TRBV12-3/TRBV12-4 | 13 | TGTGCCAGCACCTCGGGACGGTTCTACGAGCAGTACTTC | CASTSGRFYEQYF
TRBJ1-2 | . | many | TRBV29-1 | 13 | TGCAGCGTTGGAGTAAAAGAGGACTATGGCTACACCTTC | CSVGVKEDYGYTF
TRBJ1-3 | TRBD1 | many | TRBV7-2 | 15 | TGTGCCAGCAGCTCGAGGGGACAGTCTGGAAACACCATATATTTT | CASSSRGQSGNTIYF
TRBJ2-5 | TRBD2 | many | TRBV20-1 | 15 | TGCAGTGCTAGAGAGCCCTCTACCGGGAGGGAGACCCAGTACTTC | CSAREPSTGRETQYF
TRBJ2-5 | . | many | TRBV4-2 | 15 | TGTGCCAGCAGCCAATATCTCGGGGTTGGGGAGACCCAGTACTTC | CASSQYLGVGETQYF
TRBJ2-2 | . | few | TRBV30 | 11 | TGTGCCTGGACCGCAACCGGGGAGCTGTTTTTT | CAWTATGELFF
TRBJ2-2 | TRBD2 | many | TRBV4-2 | 14 | TGTGCCAGCAGCGGGGGGGCGAACACCGGGGAGCTGTTTTTT | CASSGGANTGELFF
TRBJ1-2 | . | many | TRBV29-1 | 10 | TGCAGCGTTGGTGGGTCGGGCTACACCTTC | CSVGGSGYTF
TRBJ2-3 | . | few | TRBV14 | 17 | TGTGCCAGCAGCCAAGACGATACAGGGCGAAGCACAGATACGCAGTATTTT | CASSQDDTGRSTDTQYF
TRBJ1-5 | . | many | TRBV28 | 17 | TGTGCCAGCACAAATCCTCAGGGAATAGGGCACAATCAGCCCCAGCATTTT | CASTNPQGIGHNQPQHF
TRBJ1-5 | . | . | TRBV20-1 | 15 | TGCTGTGCTAGAGATCATGGGGGTTCCAATCAGCCCCAGCATTTT | CCARDHGGSNQPQHF
TRBJ2-7 | TRBD2 | . | TRBV12-3/TRBV12-4 | 20 | TGTGCCAGCAGCCTGACTGGACAGGAGATACTAGCGGGCCACTCCTACGAGCAGTACTTC | CASSLTGQEILAGHSYEQYF
TRBJ2-7 | TRBD2 | many | TRBV5-1 | 15 | TGCGCCAGCAGCTCACTTAGCGGGAGGGCGAAAGAGCAGTACTTC | CASSSLSGRAKEQYF
TRBJ1-1 | . | . | TRBV12-2 | 16 | TGTGCAAGTCGCTTCCCAATGAGGGGGGAGAACACTGAAGCTTTCTTT | CASRFPMRGENTEAFF
TRBJ1-1 | TRBD1 | many | TRBV20-1 | 14 | TGCAGTGCTAGAGCAGGGGGGCGTAACACTGAAGCTTTCTTT | CSARAGGRNTEAFF
TRBJ1-1 | . | many | TRBV5-1 | 14 | TGCGCCAGCAGCTTGCAGGGGAGCGACACTGAAGCTTTCTTT | CASSLQGSDTEAFF
TRBJ2-5 | . | once | TRBV18 | 15 | TGTGCCAGCTCACCTCAGCGACAGAACCAAGAGACCCAGTACTTC | CASSPQRQNQETQYF
TRBJ2-7 | TRBD2 | . | TRBV11-1 | 18 | TGTGCCAGCAGCTCGGGGGAGAACCTACTAGCGGGAGACTACGAGCAGTACTTC | CASSSGENLLAGDYEQYF
TRBJ2-7 | . | many | TRBV6-1 | 14 | TGTGCCAGCAGTAGGGCAGGGGACTTCAACGAGCAGTACTTC | CASSRAGDFNEQYF
TRBJ2-7 | TRBD2 | many | TRBV7-2 | 14 | TGTGCCAGCAGCCATCTAGCGGGGGGCGCCGAGCAGTACTTC | CASSHLAGGAEQYF
TRBJ1-1 | . | . | TRBV12-3/TRBV12-4 | 15 | TGTGCCAGCAGTTTATCATGGACAGTGAACACTGAAGCTTTCTTT | CASSLSWTVNTEAFF
TRBJ2-2 | TRBD1 | many | TRBV27 | 16 | TGTGCCAGCAGTGGTTGGGACAGCGCGAACACCGGGGAGCTGTTTTTT | CASSGWDSANTGELFF
TRBJ2-4 | . | many | TRBV6-5 | 11 | TGTGCCAGCAGTTACGGGGAAGGGCAGTACTTC | CASSYGEGQYF
TRBJ2-5 | . | many | TRBV5-6 | 13 | TGTGCCAGCAGCTCCGTATACCAAGAGACCCAGTACTTC | CASSSVYQETQYF
TRBJ1-5 | . | many | TRBV27 | 15 | TGTGCCAGCAGTCGGACGGGGGGGAGCAATCAGCCCCAGCATTTT | CASSRTGGSNQPQHF
TRBJ1-2 | . | many | TRBV20-1 | 12 | TGCAGTGCTAGAAGCCGCGGAATTGGCTACACCTTC | CSARSRGIGYTF
TRBJ2-1 | TRBD2 | many | TRBV12-3/TRBV12-4 | 19 | TGTGCCAGCAGTCAACCTTTAGCGGGGTTGGGCCCTCTCGACAATGAGCAGTTCTTC | CASSQPLAGLGPLDNEQFF
TRBJ1-1 | . | many | TRBV29-1 | 14 | TGCAGCGTCTCCTCGGGCGGCAGGGACACTGAAGCTTTCTTT | CSVSSGGRDTEAFF
TRBJ2-1 | TRBD2 | many | TRBV20-1 | 14 | TGCAGTGCTCAGACTGGCGGGGGAGACAATGAGCAGTTCTTC | CSAQTGGGDNEQFF
TRBJ2-3 | TRBD2 | few | TRBV7-2 | 16 | TGTGCCAGCAGCGTGAGCGGGGGGGGCCCCACAGATACGCAGTATTTT | CASSVSGGGPTDTQYF
TRBJ2-2 | TRBD2 | few | TRBV20-1 | 14 | TGCAGTGCTACGGGACTAGCGGGCACCGGGGAGCTGTTTTTT | CSATGLAGTGELFF
TRBJ1-1 | TRBD1 | many | TRBV20-1 | 16 | TGCAGTGCTAGAGATCGGGCGACAGGGCGGAGGACTGAAGCTTTCTTT | CSARDRATGRRTEAFF
TRBJ1-6 | TRBD1 | many | TRBV12-3/TRBV12-4 | 16 | TGTGCCAGCAGTAGACAGGGTCAGATGAATAATTCACCCCTCCACTTT | CASSRQGQMNNSPLHF
TRBJ2-1 | TRBD1 | . | TRBV5-5 | 15 | TGTGCCAGCAGCCCGGGACAGGGGATCTACAATGAGCAGTTCTTC | CASSPGQGIYNEQFF
TRBJ2-2 | . | many | TRBV5-8 | 14 | TGTGCCAGCAGCTTGTTGGGCTTTACCGGGGAGCTGTTTTTT | CASSLLGFTGELFF